There are many counts of the clone carrying this T cell receptor (beta chain). Its antigen is unknown. This sample stems from a study of T cells in Graves' hyperthyroidism and ophthalmopathy. Whole-study results and caveats: Blood also showed most of the thyroid clonotypes that were expanded above 0.001.

The CDR3 runs to 16 residues. J was trimmed by 2 bases and V by 2 bases; bases with no gene match: 2. The germline CDR1 and CDR2 sequences are KGHDR and SFDVKD. Amplification yielded TCR beta CDR3 regions, with RNA transcripts as the source. The TCR CDR3 first-round RT-PCR relied on the HTBI primer set. TCRdb re-analysed the multiplex PCR reads in MiXCR, keeping a single row per CDR3 protein. The repertoire holds approximately 590,000 distinct CDR3 sequences, with about 43% as singletons. This rearrangement joins TRBV24-1 to TRBJ2-2, with 9 nucleotides matching TRBD2. The TCR originated in a woman aged 18-29 years with Graves' hyperthyroidism. Sequencing was done on a sample of peripheral blood or thyroid tissue (not recorded which). The CDR3 protein is CATSDWTSDNTGELFF. DNA of the CDR3: TGTGCCACCAGTGATTGGACTAGCGATAACACCGGGGAGCTGTTTTTT.